The next 32 T cell receptor beta chains were all read from a single sample in a study of glioma-infiltrating T cells after dendritic cell vaccination. Produced via immunoSEQ multiplex PCR; TCRdb's table is partial and in-frame only. The sample includes under 100,000 clones, roughly 84% of them seen just once. The material was blood, obtained before dendritic cell vaccination. These receptors all come from a human donor with glioblastoma.

The chain uses TRBV5-1 and TRBJ2-7, with TRBD1 matching 10 bases. V shed 5 bases and J 4 bases; nucleotides not matched to a gene: 6. Germline V gives CDR1 SGHRS, CDR2 YFSETQ. The CDR3 spans 14 residues. In DNA form, the CDR3 reads TGCGCCAGCAGTCGGGACAGGGGATCTTACGAGCAGTACTTC. It specifies CASSRDRGSYEQYF.

This chain links TRBV2 with TRBJ1-1, with D maybe TRBD1 (6 bases). The length of the CDR3 is 14 residues. Trimming cost V 6 bases and J 3 bases, with 14 bases left between them. Germline assignment: CDR1 SNHLY and CDR2 FYNNEI. This chain's CDR3 is CASSLQGRDTEAFF. The CDR3 nucleotides are TGTGCCAGCAGCCTGCAGGGGCGGGACACTGAAGCTTTCTTT.

Only a few counts were recorded for this clone. The CDR3 spells CASSQGSEETQYF. CDR3 bases: TGTGCCAGCAGCCAGGGGAGCGAAGAGACCCAGTACTTC. V usage is TRBV28 and J usage is TRBJ2-5; a possible D gene is TRBD1 (6 bases). V lost 6 bases to trimming and J lost 3 bases, with 11 bases between them. CDR3 length equals 13 residues. Germline-derived CDR1 and CDR2 are MDHEN and SYDVKM.

In its sample, this clone was seen once. This chain connects TRBV27 to TRBJ1-1, with D perhaps TRBD1 (6 bases). Germline-derived CDR1 and CDR2 are MNHEY and SMNVEV (reference sequence). Trimming removed 8 bases at V and 1 base at J, with 14 bases between. The CDR3 is 14 amino acids. CDR3 in DNA: TGTGCCAGCCGGACAGTCGGTGGGAACACTGAAGCTTTCTTT. It encodes CASRTVGGNTEAFF.

The CDR3 spells CASSPRGLAGGQLNDEQYF. The CDR3 bases are TGTGCCAGCAGCCCCCGCGGGCTAGCGGGGGGCCAGTTAAACGACGAGCAGTACTTC. The V call is TRBV7-9, the J call TRBJ2-7, with 11 bases matching TRBD2. CDR3 length: 19 amino acids. Germline values: CDR1 SEHNR, CDR2 FQNEAQ (reference sequence). The trim removed 5 bases at V and 5 bases at J, leaving 20 bases unmatched.

The genes are TRBV7-9 and TRBJ1-2, with D possibly being TRBD1 (5 bases). V was cut by 5 bases and J by 6 bases, with 13 bases left in between. CDR3 size: 13 residues. CDR1 SEHNR and CDR2 FQNEAQ come from the germline V gene (reference sequence). This chain's CDR3 is CASSQTGPDGYTF. CDR3 in DNA: TGTGCCAGCAGCCAAACAGGCCCCGATGGCTACACCTTC.

J is TRBJ2-5 and V is TRBV6-5; no clear D. With 0 bases removed from V and 2 bases from J, the gap between germline ends came to 7 bases. The CDR3 loop spans 14 amino acids. Germline V gene sequence: CDR1 MNHEY, CDR2 SVGAGI. The CDR3 here is CASSYSTQQETQYF. The CDR3 nucleotides are TGTGCCAGCAGTTACTCGACACAACAAGAGACCCAGTACTTC.

The chain links TRBV6-1 to TRBJ2-5, with D maybe TRBD1 (6 bases). Germline V gene sequence: CDR1 MNHNS, CDR2 SASEGT. Trimming pared 4 bases from V and 4 bases from J, leaving 13 bases between. The CDR3 has 14 amino acids. As DNA, the CDR3 is TGTGCCAGCAGTGTACAGGGATCTAGAGAGACCCAGTACTTC. It yields the protein CASSVQGSRETQYF.

The chain uses TRBV5-6 and TRBJ1-5; D remains ambiguous. Germline V lookup: CDR1 SGHDT, CDR2 YYEEEE. The ends were cut back, 4 bases at V and 0 bases at J, with 14 bases in the middle. The CDR3 has 16 amino acids. CDR3 loop: CASSALRGYSNQPQHF. The CDR3 DNA reads as TGTGCCAGCAGCGCCCTGCGGGGATATAGCAATCAGCCCCAGCATTTT.

CDR3 amino acids: CASSQVYSYEQYF. The CDR3 DNA reads as TGCGCCAGCAGCCAAGTTTACAGTTACGAGCAGTACTTC. The genes are TRBV4-1 and TRBJ2-7, with unresolved D. Per the germline V gene, CDR1 is MGHRA and CDR2 is YSYEKL. The V end lost 1 base, the J end lost 4 bases, and 8 bases lay between the germline ends. The CDR3 extends over 13 amino acids.

Worth noting for this clone: The same CDR3 is also encoded by other DNA sequences in this sample. V is TRBV20-1 and J is TRBJ2-7, with a tentative D call TRBD2 (6 bases). Germline V gene sequence: CDR1 DFQATT, CDR2 SNEGSKA (reference sequence). Between the trimmed V and J ends, which lost 3 bases and 3 bases, there was a span of 6 bases. There are 11 residues in the CDR3. This chain's CDR3 is CSARGGYEQYF. Here the CDR3 DNA reads TGCAGTGCTAGGGGGGGCTACGAGCAGTACTTC.

Here the CDR3 DNA reads TGTGCCAGCAGCCGCCGGATGTTGACAGGGGAAGATCAGCCCCAGCATTTT. As protein: CASSRRMLTGEDQPQHF. The V gene is TRBV16, the J gene TRBJ1-5; TRBD1 aligns across 8 bases. The CDR3 runs to 17 residues. After removal of 4 bases from V and 5 bases from J, the junction contained 13 bases not matched to a gene. From germline, CDR1 is KGHSY and CDR2 FQNENV.

V usage is TRBV7-9 and J usage is TRBJ2-7; D not certain. V lost 2 bases and J lost 0, with 8 bases in between. Germline loops: CDR1 SEHNR, CDR2 FQNEAQ (reference sequence). The CDR3 is 14 amino acids. The CDR3 sequence: CASSLTVSSYEQYF. The CDR3 coding sequence is TGTGCCAGCAGCTTAACTGTGAGCTCCTACGAGCAGTACTTC.

The CDR3 loop reads CASSKGKGYGYTF. The DNA of the CDR3 is TGTGCCAGCAGTAAGGGCAAGGGGTACGGCTACACCTTC. V usage is TRBV6-5 and J usage is TRBJ1-2; D may be TRBD1 (5 bases). Germline CDR1 is MNHEY and CDR2 is SVGAGI. The CDR3 spans 13 residues. The V gene lost 5 bases and the J gene lost 8 bases, with 15 bases spanning the gap.

This clone was detected only once. The chain joins TRBV5-1 to TRBJ2-7; D is unresolved. Germline V gene data show CDR1 as SGHRS and CDR2 as YFSETQ. V was cut by 1 base and J by 0 bases, with 8 bases left in between. The CDR3 consists of 14 residues. CDR3: CASSLTVVSYEQYF. The CDR3 DNA reads TGCGCCAGCAGCTTGACGGTTGTCTCCTACGAGCAGTACTTC. Combining the CDR3 with reference TRBV5-1 and TRBJ2-7 gives the whole variable domain KAGVTQTPRYLIKTRGQQVTLSCSPISGHRSVSWYQQTPGQGLQFLFEYFSETQRNKGNFPGRFSGRQFSNSRSEMNVSTLELGDSALYLCASSLTVVSYEQYFGPGTRLTVT.

The sample holds one count of this clone. V gene TRBV19 combines with J gene TRBJ1-2; 9 bases map to TRBD1. V was clipped by 6 bases and J by 0 bases; unmatched bases: 5. CDR3 length: 15 amino acids. Germline CDR1 and CDR2: LNHDA and SQIVND (reference sequence). CDR3 DNA sequence: TGTGCCAGTAGGCAGGGACAGGGAACTAACTATGGCTACACCTTC. It encodes CASRQGQGTNYGYTF.

The chain carries TRBV4-2 and TRBJ2-1; 8 positions agree with TRBD2. Unmatched junction bases numbered 10, after V lost 0 bases and J lost 15 bases. Germline V gives CDR1 LGHNA, CDR2 YNFKEQ. CDR3 length: 14 amino acids. The CDR3 spells CASSQDLREGYRFF. CDR3 sequence (DNA): TGTGCCAGCAGCCAAGACCTCCGGGAGGGTTATCGGTTCTTC.

This sequence joins TRBV5-1 and TRBJ2-2, with TRBD2 matching 11 bases. The germline CDR1 and CDR2 sequences are SGHRS and YFSETQ. The CDR3 covers 15 residues. The ends lost 4 bases at V and 4 bases at J; junction bases unmatched: 3. DNA of the CDR3: TGCGCCAGCAGCGCCACTAGCGGGAGCACCGGGGAGCTGTTTTTT. The encoded protein is CASSATSGSTGELFF.

The chain joins TRBV5-4 to TRBJ2-3, with 8 bases that match TRBD2. The length of the CDR3 is 17 residues. Germline lookup yields CDR1 SGHNT and CDR2 YYREEE (reference sequence). The V and J ends lost 0 bases and 3 bases, in that order; junction bases with no gene match: 9. DNA of the CDR3: TGTGCCAGCAGCTTGGGGTCGGGGGGGGCCAGGACAGATACGCAGTATTTT. Translation: CASSLGSGGARTDTQYF.

This rearrangement joins TRBV25-1 to TRBJ2-2; 8 bases agree with TRBD1. CDR1 and CDR2 (germline): MGHDK, SYGVNS. The junction had 3 bases not matched to a gene; V was cut back by 6 bases and J by 3 bases. The length of the CDR3 is 14 residues. The CDR3: CASSPTGDTGELFF. CDR3 sequence (DNA): TGTGCCAGCAGCCCGACAGGGGACACCGGGGAGCTGTTTTTT.

J is TRBJ1-3 and V is TRBV19; 7 bases are shared with TRBD1. Losses at the gene ends were 5 bases for V and 0 bases for J; bases not matched to a gene: 7. Germline V gives CDR1 LNHDA, CDR2 SQIVND (reference sequence). The CDR3 runs to 16 residues. CDR3 residues: CASSSRQGISGNTIYF. Written as DNA, the CDR3 is TGTGCCAGTAGTTCTCGACAGGGAATCTCTGGAAACACCATATATTTT.

This clone appeared a few times. The V gene is TRBV5-1, the J gene TRBJ2-5; maybe TRBD2 (6 bases). V lost 2 bases and J 5 bases, leaving 13 bases between the germline ends. There are 14 residues in the CDR3. The V gene's germline CDR1 is SGHRS and CDR2 YFSETQ. CDR3 bases: TGCGCCAGCAGCTTAGATGCGGGATCGGAGACCCAGTACTTC. Protein: CASSLDAGSETQYF.

The chain has TRBV6-5 and TRBJ2-3, with 7 bases identical to TRBD1. The V gene end was trimmed by 5 bases and the J gene end by 5 bases; junction bases not matched to a gene: 1. The CDR3 loop spans 12 amino acids. The germline V gene has CDR1 MNHEY and CDR2 SVGAGI. CDR3 protein: CASSPGGDTQYF. Written as DNA, the CDR3 is TGTGCCAGCAGTCCAGGGGGAGATACGCAGTATTTT.

This rearrangement joins TRBV18 to TRBJ1-2; TRBD1 might be the D (5 bases). The V end lost 8 bases, the J end lost 7 bases, and 29 bases lay between the germline ends. This CDR3 contains 17 residues. Per the germline V gene, CDR1 is KGHSH and CDR2 is LQKENI. CDR3: CASLQGRGRRVSGGYTF. Written as DNA, the CDR3 is TGTGCCAGCCTACAAGGACGGGGGAGAAGAGTTTCGGGTGGCTACACCTTC.

This rearrangement joins TRBV19 to TRBJ1-2; 7 bases line up with TRBD1. J was trimmed by 4 bases and V by 7 bases; bases with no gene match: 9. This CDR3 contains 14 residues. Germline V gene lookup returns CDR1 LNHDA and CDR2 SQIVND (reference sequence). The CDR3 sequence is CASNPPGTAYGYTF. CDR3 DNA: TGTGCCAGTAACCCCCCCGGGACAGCCTATGGCTACACCTTC.

The gene calls are TRBV6-4 and TRBJ1-2; D unresolved. The V and J ends lost 2 bases and 0 bases respectively, with 7 bases between them. Germline V CDR1 and CDR2: MRHNA, SNTAGT. The CDR3 has 14 amino acids. The DNA of the CDR3 is TGTGCCAGCAGTGACGGAGGGTCTAACTATGGCTACACCTTC. This encodes CASSDGGSNYGYTF.

V gene TRBV18 combines with J gene TRBJ1-2, with TRBD1 matching 9 bases. The CDR3 contains 15 residues. V was pared by 2 bases and J by 6 bases, with 7 bases of the junction left unmatched. The germline V gene has CDR1 KGHSH and CDR2 LQKENI. The CDR3 nucleotides read TGTGCCAGCTCACCAACGATGGGACAGGGTGATGGCTACACCTTC. It yields the protein CASSPTMGQGDGYTF.

J is TRBJ1-2 and V is TRBV4-1, with D unclear. In germline, CDR1 is MGHRA, CDR2 YSYEKL. The CDR3 totals 14 residues. V lost 3 bases and J 2 bases, leaving 10 bases between the germline ends. In DNA, the CDR3 is TGCGCCAGCAGCCAGATAGTGGAGAACTATGGCTACACCTTC. Translating gives CASSQIVENYGYTF.

The chain employs TRBV9 and TRBJ1-1; D may be TRBD1 (5 bases). This CDR3 contains 15 residues. CDR1 and CDR2 from the germline V gene are SGDLS and YYNGEE. Between the trimmed V and J ends, which lost 3 bases and 4 bases, there was a span of 16 bases. CDR3 amino acids: CASSASPGLGTEAFF. As DNA, the CDR3 is TGTGCCAGCAGCGCATCTCCAGGGTTGGGCACTGAAGCTTTCTTT. Supplemented by reference TRBV9 and TRBJ1-1, the full variable domain reads DSGVTQTPKHLITATGQRVTLRCSPRSGDLSVYWYQQSLDQGLQFLIQYYNGEERAKGNILERFSAQQFPDLHSELNLSSLELGDSALYFCASSASPGLGTEAFFGQGTRLTVV.

The rearrangement joins TRBV7-9 to TRBJ2-7, with D uncertain. Deletions cut 1 base from V and 8 bases from J, with 18 bases between. This CDR3 has 15 amino acids. Per the germline V gene, CDR1 is SEHNR and CDR2 is FQNEAQ (reference sequence). The CDR3 coding sequence is TGTGCCAGCAGCTTAGGTGTGACTCCCGAGGAGCAGCAGTACTTC. Translation: CASSLGVTPEEQQYF.

The V call is TRBV1, the J call TRBJ1-1. TRBV1 is marked as a pseudogene. The CDR3 totals 15 residues. In nucleotides, the CDR3 is TGCACCAGCAGCCACGTAGGTTGCGGGGGGACTGAAGCTTTCTTT. Its protein is CTSSHVGCGGTEAFF.

CDR3 coding DNA: TGTGCCAGCAGTCTTCAGGGTTGGAGCTCCTACGAGCAGTACTTC. It translates to CASSLQGWSSYEQYF. This chain connects TRBV27 to TRBJ2-7; D is perhaps TRBD1 (5 bases). Germline V gene lookup returns CDR1 MNHEY and CDR2 SMNVEV (reference sequence). This CDR3 is built from 15 residues. V was pared by 5 bases and J by 0 bases, with 14 bases between.